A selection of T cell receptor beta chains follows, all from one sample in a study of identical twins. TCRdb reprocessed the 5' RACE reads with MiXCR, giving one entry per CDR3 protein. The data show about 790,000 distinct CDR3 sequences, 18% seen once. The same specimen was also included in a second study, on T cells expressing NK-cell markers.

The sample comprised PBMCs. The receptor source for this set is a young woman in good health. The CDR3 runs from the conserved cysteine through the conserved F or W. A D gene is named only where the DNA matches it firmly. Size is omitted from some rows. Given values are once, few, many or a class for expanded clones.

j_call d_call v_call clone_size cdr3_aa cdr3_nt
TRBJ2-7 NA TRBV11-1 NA CASSWGQKLYEQYF TGTGCCAGCAGCTGGGGACAAAAGCTCTACGAGCAGTACTTC
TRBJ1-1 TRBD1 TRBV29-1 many CSVGDRRNTEAFF TGCAGCGTTGGGGACAGGAGGAACACTGAAGCTTTCTTT
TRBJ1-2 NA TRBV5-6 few CASSFGQLIHYGYTF TGTGCCAGCAGCTTCGGACAGCTGATACACTATGGCTACACCTTC
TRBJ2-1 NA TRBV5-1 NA CASSLFHSSYNEQFF TGCGCCAGCAGCTTGTTCCACAGCTCCTACAATGAGCAGTTCTTC
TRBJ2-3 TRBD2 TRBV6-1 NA CASASSGGRTDTQYF TGTGCCAGCGCAAGTAGCGGGGGGCGGACAGATACGCAGTATTTT
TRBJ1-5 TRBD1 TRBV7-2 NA CASSRDRVNQPQHF TGTGCCAGCAGCCGGGACAGAGTCAATCAGCCCCAGCATTTT
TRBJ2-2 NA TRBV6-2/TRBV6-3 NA CASSYSLTRVTGELFF TGTGCCAGCAGTTACTCGCTGACTAGGGTCACCGGGGAGCTGTTTTTT
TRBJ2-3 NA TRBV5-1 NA CASSFDQGTQYF TGCGCCAGCAGCTTTGACCAAGGGACGCAGTATTTT
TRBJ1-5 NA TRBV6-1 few CASRGGGGQPQHF TGTGCCAGCCGAGGGGGGGGAGGACAGCCCCAGCATTTT
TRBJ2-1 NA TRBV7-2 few CASSLKGSNTYNEQFF TGTGCCAGCAGCTTAAAAGGCAGCAACACTTACAATGAGCAGTTCTTC
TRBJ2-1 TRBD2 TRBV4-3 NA CASSHQAGYYNEQFF TGCGCCAGCAGTCACCAAGCGGGATACTACAATGAGCAGTTCTTC
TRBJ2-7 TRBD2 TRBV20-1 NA CSARRSAGGPRYEQYF TGCAGTGCTAGGCGTTCAGCGGGGGGGCCGAGATACGAGCAGTACTTC
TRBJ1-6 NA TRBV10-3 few CAISERNSPLHF TGTGCCATCAGTGAGCGGAATTCACCCCTCCACTTT
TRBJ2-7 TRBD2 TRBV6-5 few CASSYPPGRGAYEQYF TGTGCCAGCAGTTACCCCCCGGGACGGGGGGCCTACGAGCAGTACTTC